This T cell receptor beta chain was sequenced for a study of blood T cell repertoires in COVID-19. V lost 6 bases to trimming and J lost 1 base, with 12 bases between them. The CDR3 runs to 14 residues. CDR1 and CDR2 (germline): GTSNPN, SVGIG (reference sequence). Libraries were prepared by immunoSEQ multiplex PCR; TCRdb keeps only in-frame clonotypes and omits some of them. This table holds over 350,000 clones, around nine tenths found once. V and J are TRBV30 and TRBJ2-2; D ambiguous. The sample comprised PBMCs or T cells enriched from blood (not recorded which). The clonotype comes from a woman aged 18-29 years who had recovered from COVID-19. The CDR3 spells CACHDAGNTGELFF. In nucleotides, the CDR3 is TGTGCCTGTCACGATGCAGGGAACACCGGGGAGCTGTTTTTT.